This paragraph covers one T cell receptor (beta chain) sequence. Its antigen is not known. The data were obtained in a study of shared clonotypes between healthy human individuals. General observations from the study: The naive CD4 repertoires of several donors were compared, and approximately 4.7% of clonotypes were shared.

This table comes from immunoSEQ multiplex PCR, and its TCRdb copy is limited to in-frame clones, with some not included. The table lists 1.4 million to 1.5 million clones, around 95% of them singletons, with approximately 1.1% in the top ten. The CDR3 covers 15 residues. The V gene's germline CDR1 is MNHEY and CDR2 SVGAGI. Trimming stripped 6 bases from V and 3 bases from J, with 17 bases between. Sequenced material: naive CD4+ T cells sorted from blood. The subset is: CD45RA+ positively selected. This receptor was obtained from a man aged 30-40 years in good health. The J gene is TRBJ1-1, the V gene TRBV6-5; perhaps TRBD1 as D (5 bases). CDR3: CASSTRQLWDTEAFF. DNA of the CDR3: TGTGCCAGCAGCACCCGACAGCTTTGGGACACTGAAGCTTTCTTT.